This T cell receptor beta chain stems from a study of cytomegalovirus exposure and HLA in healthy donors. This clone was seen a single time. Germline V CDR1 and CDR2: SQVTM, ANQGSEA. V lost 7 bases and J lost 2; bases outside the gene matches: 9. There are 14 residues in the CDR3. 60 Vbeta and 13 Jbeta primers were used in PCR. Repertoires were generated with immunoSEQ multiplex PCR, while TCRdb's copy carries only in-frame clones and drops some. This table holds tens of thousands of clones, about four fifths found once. No record exists of this donor's CMV serostatus. J is TRBJ1-2 and V is TRBV29-1, with TRBD1 matching 8 bases. Sequenced: PBMCs. This sequence was found in a human donor in good health. CDR3 loop: CSAAAGGENYGYTF. The DNA for the CDR3 is TGCAGCGCCGCGGCAGGGGGCGAGAACTATGGCTACACCTTC.